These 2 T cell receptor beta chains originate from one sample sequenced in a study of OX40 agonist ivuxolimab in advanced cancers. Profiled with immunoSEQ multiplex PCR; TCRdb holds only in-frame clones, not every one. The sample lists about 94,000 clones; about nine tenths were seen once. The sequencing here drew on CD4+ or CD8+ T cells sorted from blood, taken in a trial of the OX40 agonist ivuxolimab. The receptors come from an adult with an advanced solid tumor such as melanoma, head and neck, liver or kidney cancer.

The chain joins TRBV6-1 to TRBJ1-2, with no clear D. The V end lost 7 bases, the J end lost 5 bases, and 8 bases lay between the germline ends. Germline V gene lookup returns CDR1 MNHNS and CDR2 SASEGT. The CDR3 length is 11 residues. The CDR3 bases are TGTGCCAGCACCCCCGGGTATGGCTACACCTTC. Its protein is CASTPGYGYTF.

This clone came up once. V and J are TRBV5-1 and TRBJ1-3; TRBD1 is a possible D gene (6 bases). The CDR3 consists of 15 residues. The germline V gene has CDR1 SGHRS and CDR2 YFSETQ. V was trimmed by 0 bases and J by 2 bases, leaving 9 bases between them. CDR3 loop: CASSLGGQAGNTIYF. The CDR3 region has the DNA TGCGCCAGCAGCTTGGGGGGGCAGGCTGGAAACACCATATATTTT.